The entry below describes one T cell receptor beta chain. This CDR3 has 17 residues. The ends lost 6 bases at V and 1 base at J; junction bases unmatched: 10. Germline assignment: CDR1 MNHEY and CDR2 SVGEGT. The repertoire was sequenced with immunoSEQ multiplex PCR; TCRdb's copy has only in-frame clones and lacks some. Of some 140,000 clones in the sample, roughly 90% were seen once. This specimen belongs to a study of T cell responses to AZD1222 COVID-19 vaccine. The sample here was peripheral blood, taken on day 0 of AZD1222 vaccination. V is TRBV6-2 or TRBV6-3 and J is TRBJ2-4; 9 nucleotides line up with TRBD1. The sequence was obtained from an adult in good health. The CDR3 nucleotides are TGTGCCAGCAGCCGAAACGACAGGGGGAAGGCCAAAAACATTCAGTACTTC. Its protein is CASSRNDRGKAKNIQYF.